This T cell receptor (beta chain) was found in a study of control samples from healthy donors and cancer patients. The CDR3 extends over 15 amino acids. Germline values: CDR1 LNHNV, CDR2 YYDKDF (reference sequence). Trimming pared 0 bases from V and 1 base from J, leaving 9 bases between. TCRdb's copy holds only in-frame clones and misses some; the assay was immunoSEQ multiplex PCR. The data contain about 27,000 clones, approximately 91% of them singletons. The receptor's source is a middle-aged man with lung cancer. The J gene is TRBJ1-1, the V gene TRBV15; unclear D gene. Sequenced: PBMCs. The CDR3 DNA reads as TGTGCCACCAGCAGAGAACCTGGTGGGAACACTGAAGCTTTCTTT. It translates to CATSREPGGNTEAFF.